Presented here are 21 T cell receptor beta chains from one specimen sequenced in a study of Tregs in tolerant kidney transplant recipients. Related graft donors supplied nonmyeloablative bone marrow transplants, and mixed chimerism was transient. Method: immunoSEQ multiplex PCR; TCRdb's copy keeps in-frame clones and lacks some. The repertoire holds about 50,000 clones, with approximately 89% as singletons. Sequences were derived from CD8+ T cells from blood (PBMCs), sampled 12 months after the transplant. Receptors were obtained from a human patient who received a combined kidney and bone marrow transplant. These T cells may partly come from the graft donor.

This chain links TRBV10-3 with TRBJ2-1; TRBD2 might be the D (6 bases). This CDR3 is built from 16 residues. In germline, CDR1 is ENHRY, CDR2 SYGVKD. The germline V and J ends were trimmed by 5 bases and 8 bases, with 22 bases remaining between them. CDR3 amino acids: CAISSTSTRLPDEQFF. The DNA for the CDR3 is TGTGCCATCAGTAGCACTAGCACCCGCCTTCCCGATGAGCAGTTCTTC.

This chain links TRBV12-5 with TRBJ1-2, with D unclear. V was clipped by 2 bases and J by 8 bases, with 15 bases between them. Germline-derived CDR1 and CDR2 are LGHNT and FRNRAP. The CDR3 runs 14 residues. The CDR3 DNA reads as TGTGCTAGTGGTTTGTGGGCGGGCGCAGAAGGCTACACCTTC. This translates into CASGLWAGAEGYTF.

The V call is TRBV13, the J call TRBJ2-1; D is possibly TRBD2 (5 bases). The germline gives CDR1 PRHDT, CDR2 FYEKMQ (reference sequence). The CDR3 sequence is 15 residues long. With 8 bases removed from V and 5 bases from J, the gap between germline ends came to 19 bases. CDR3 in DNA: TGTGCCAGCGGGAGTCATTCCCCTCCCCACAATGAGCAGTTCTTC. This gives the protein CASGSHSPPHNEQFF.

The chain recombines TRBV11-2 with TRBJ2-4, with D possibly TRBD1 on 7 matching bases. The CDR3 runs 15 residues. V lost 5 bases, J lost 2 bases, and 13 bases lay in between. The germline V gene has CDR1 SGHAT and CDR2 FQNNGV. As DNA, the CDR3 is TGTGCCAGCAGCGGTGGAGGGGGCTCCAAAAACATTCAGTACTTC. Its translation is CASSGGGGSKNIQYF.

The chain is built from TRBV11-2 and TRBJ2-2, with D possibly matching TRBD2 (6 bases). Deletions cut 5 bases from V and 8 bases from J, with 18 bases between. The CDR3 contains 15 residues. CDR1 is SGHAT and CDR2 is FQNNGV in the germline V gene. The CDR3 DNA is TGTGCCAGCAGCGCCACGGGACTTACTGAGGGGGAGCTGTTTTTT. The encoded protein is CASSATGLTEGELFF.

This rearrangement joins TRBV7-2 to TRBJ2-5; D is unresolved. The DNA end lines up better with TRBJ2-7; the J call may be wrong. Per germline, CDR1 SGHTA and CDR2 FQGNSA. This CDR3 contains 12 residues. The CDR3 region is CASSLLLYEQYF. For the CDR3, the DNA is TGTGCCAGCAGCTTACTTCTTTACGAGCAGTACTTC.

This chain joins TRBV14 and TRBJ1-4, with D uncertain. This CDR3 is 13 amino acids long. Trimming pared 1 base from V and 8 bases from J, leaving 8 bases between. Germline V CDR1 and CDR2: SGHDN, FVKESK. The DNA of the CDR3 is TGTGCCAGCAGCCAAGCGGCGACAGAAAAACTGTTTTTT. Its translation is CASSQAATEKLFF.

The rearrangement links TRBV4-3 to TRBJ2-7; 14 bases agree with TRBD2. Germline CDR1 is LGHNA and CDR2 is YSLEER. Losses at the gene ends were 1 base for V and 5 bases for J; bases not matched to a gene: 1. The CDR3 loop spans 15 amino acids. CDR3 amino acids: CASSQGLAGGNEQYF. CDR3 in DNA: TGCGCCAGCAGCCAAGGACTAGCGGGAGGGAACGAGCAGTACTTC.

The chain uses TRBV15 and TRBJ2-2; 11 nucleotides line up with TRBD1. The CDR3 consists of 17 residues. J lost 2 bases, V lost 0 bases, and 2 bases had no gene match. The germline V gene has CDR1 LNHNV and CDR2 YYDKDF (reference sequence). In DNA form, the CDR3 reads TGTGCCACCAGCAGAGAAAGGACAGGGGGCAACACCGGGGAGCTGTTTTTT. It yields the protein CATSRERTGGNTGELFF.

The chain has TRBV11-2 and TRBJ2-7; 7 bases are a match to TRBD1. This CDR3 is 14 amino acids long. J was trimmed by 3 bases and V by 1 base; bases with no gene match: 3. Per germline, CDR1 SGHAT and CDR2 FQNNGV. The CDR3 spells CASSLGTGLYEQYF. CDR3 sequence (DNA): TGTGCCAGCAGCTTAGGGACAGGACTCTACGAGCAGTACTTC.

The chain is built from TRBV4-3 and TRBJ1-1; D is undetermined. Per germline, CDR1 LGHNA and CDR2 YSLEER. The CDR3 sequence is 16 residues long. V lost 6 bases and J lost 0, with 17 bases in between. The CDR3 coding sequence is TGCGCCAGCAGACCCACCTCTACCTCGGTGAACACTGAAGCTTTCTTT. Protein product: CASRPTSTSVNTEAFF.

The chain has TRBV7-9 and TRBJ2-5; tentative D call: TRBD1 (8 bases). The CDR3 contains 16 residues. The germline V gene encodes CDR1 SEHNR and CDR2 FQNEAQ (reference sequence). The V gene lost 5 bases and the J gene lost 5 bases, with 21 bases spanning the gap. The DNA for the CDR3 is TGTGCCAGCAGCCCGATAAAGACAGGGGAGGGTGAGACCCAGTACTTC. It codes for CASSPIKTGEGETQYF. The whole variable domain, remainder taken from reference TRBV7-9 and TRBJ2-5, is DTGVSQNPRHKITKRGQNVTFRCDPISEHNRLYWYRQTLGQGPEFLTYFQNEAQLEKSRLLSDRFSAERPKGSFSTLEIQRTEQGDSAMYLCASSPIKTGEGETQYFGPGTRLLVL.

The gene calls are TRBV9 and TRBJ2-5; possible D gene TRBD1, 5 bases. This CDR3 has 14 residues. Germline CDR1 and CDR2: SGDLS and YYNGEE. Deletions cut 3 bases from V and 5 bases from J, with 14 bases between. The CDR3 DNA is TGTGCCAGCAGCGGGGGCCAACGTGGGGAGACCCAGTACTTC. Its translation is CASSGGQRGETQYF. The variable domain in full, with the rest retrieved from reference TRBV9 and TRBJ2-5, is DSGVTQTPKHLITATGQRVTLRCSPRSGDLSVYWYQQSLDQGLQFLIQYYNGEERAKGNILERFSAQQFPDLHSELNLSSLELGDSALYFCASSGGQRGETQYFGPGTRLLVL.

V gene TRBV5-1 combines with J gene TRBJ2-1; the D gene is possibly TRBD2 (6 bases). Trimming shortened V by 4 bases and J by 4 bases, and 9 bases separated the two germline ends. The CDR3 totals 13 residues. Germline V lookup: CDR1 SGHRS, CDR2 YFSETQ. This CDR3 reads CASSRELYNEQFF. The CDR3 DNA reads as TGCGCCAGCAGCCGGGAGTTATACAATGAGCAGTTCTTC.

Of note for this clone: The sample has other DNA sequences that encode this CDR3 too. The V call is TRBV28, the J call TRBJ2-3; D may be TRBD2 (5 bases). V shed 3 bases and J shed 3 bases, with 10 bases lying between them. CDR3 length equals 14 residues. Germline V gene sequence: CDR1 MDHEN, CDR2 SYDVKM. For the CDR3, the DNA is TGTGCCAGCAGTTTTCTGGCGGGTACAGATACGCAGTATTTT. Its protein product is CASSFLAGTDTQYF.

As to this clone: Other DNA sequences within the sample encode an identical CDR3. This chain uses TRBV7-2 with TRBJ2-1, with 9 bases aligning to TRBD2. Germline V gene data show CDR1 as SGHTA and CDR2 as FQGNSA. This CDR3 comprises 13 residues. Trimming at V came to 7 bases and at J to 10 bases, leaving 8 bases not matched to a gene. CDR3 residues: CASTPGLANEQFF. The CDR3 bases are TGTGCCAGCACCCCAGGACTAGCGAACGAGCAGTTCTTC. The variable domain in full, completed from reference TRBV7-2 and TRBJ2-1, reads GAGVSQSPSNKVTEKGKDVELRCDPISGHTALYWYRQSLGQGLEFLIYFQGNSAPDKSGLPSDRFSAERTGGSVSTLTIQRTQQEDSAVYLCASTPGLANEQFFGPGTRLTVL.

V usage is TRBV6-1 and J usage is TRBJ1-2; 8 bases fit TRBD1. The J segment lost 4 bases and the V segment lost 5 bases, leaving 9 bases of the junction unmatched. Per germline, CDR1 MNHNS and CDR2 SASEGT. The CDR3 sequence is 15 residues long. CDR3 sequence: CASSSWTGHGYGYTF. The DNA of the CDR3 is TGTGCCAGCAGTTCGTGGACAGGGCACGGCTATGGCTACACCTTC.

This chain connects TRBV5-4 to TRBJ2-4; 10 nucleotides agree with TRBD2. There are 18 residues in the CDR3. V lost 2 bases to trimming and J lost 0 bases; unmatched junction nucleotides: 8. Germline V gives CDR1 SGHNT, CDR2 YYREEE (reference sequence). The CDR3 protein is CASSFFLAGALAKNIQYF. CDR3 coding DNA: TGTGCCAGCAGCTTCTTTCTAGCGGGAGCCTTAGCCAAAAACATTCAGTACTTC.

This chain joins TRBV6-4 and TRBJ2-3; D is ambiguous. In germline, CDR1 is MRHNA, CDR2 SNTAGT. Trimming removed 0 bases from V and 3 bases from J, with 10 bases in between. The CDR3 totals 15 residues. The CDR3 loop is CASSDSNVGTDTQYF. DNA of the CDR3: TGTGCCAGCAGTGACTCGAACGTCGGTACAGATACGCAGTATTTT.

V and J are TRBV4-3 and TRBJ2-7; D is possibly TRBD1 (5 bases). This CDR3 is 15 amino acids long. V dropped 3 bases and J dropped 3 bases, with 15 bases sitting between them. Looked up from germline, CDR1 is LGHNA and CDR2 is YSLEER. CDR3 sequence (DNA): TGCGCCAGCAGCCACAGTTGGGGCGGCAGCTACGAGCAGTACTTC. Translation gives CASSHSWGGSYEQYF.

The chain links TRBV6-5 to TRBJ1-2, with D possibly being TRBD1 (6 bases). Germline CDR1 MNHEY, CDR2 SVGAGI. This CDR3 is 13 amino acids long. Deletions cut 2 bases from V and 7 bases from J, with 11 bases between. CDR3 in amino acids: CASSYTTGAGYTF. The CDR3 DNA reads as TGTGCCAGCAGTTACACGACAGGTGCTGGCTACACCTTC.